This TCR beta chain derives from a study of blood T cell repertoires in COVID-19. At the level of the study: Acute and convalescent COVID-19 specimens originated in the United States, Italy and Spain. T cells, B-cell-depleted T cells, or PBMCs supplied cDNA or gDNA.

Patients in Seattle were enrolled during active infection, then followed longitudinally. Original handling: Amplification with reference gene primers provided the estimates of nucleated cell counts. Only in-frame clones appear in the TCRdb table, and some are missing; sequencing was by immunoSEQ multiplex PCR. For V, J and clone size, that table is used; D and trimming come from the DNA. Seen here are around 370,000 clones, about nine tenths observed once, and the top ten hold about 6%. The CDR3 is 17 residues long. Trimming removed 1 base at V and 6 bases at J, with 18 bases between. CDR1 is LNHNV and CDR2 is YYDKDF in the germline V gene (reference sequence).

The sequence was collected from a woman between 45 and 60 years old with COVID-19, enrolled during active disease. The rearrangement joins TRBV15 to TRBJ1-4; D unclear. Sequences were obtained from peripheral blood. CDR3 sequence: CATSRVPGRSSHEKLFF. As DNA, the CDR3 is TGTGCCACCAGCAGAGTTCCGGGAAGATCATCTCATGAAAAACTGTTTTTT.